A selection of T cell receptor beta chains follows, all from one sample in a study of shared clonotypes between healthy human individuals. Measured with immunoSEQ multiplex PCR; TCRdb has only the in-frame clones, and not every one. The sample includes millions of clones, approximately 94% of them seen just once. The sample consisted of naive CD8+ T cells from PBMCs. These TCRs come from a man younger than 35 in good health. Some clones in this sample may be carry-over from other donors' samples. CDR3s leave out the opening cysteine and the closing phenylalanine or tryptophan.

cdr3_aa	j_call	v_call
ASRYLYEGGNQPQH	TRBJ1-5	TRBV6-5
ASSLVAGEGPDTQY	TRBJ2-3	TRBV7-9
ASSVGTGLQETQY	TRBJ2-5	TRBV9
ASSFRSGSYEQY	TRBJ2-7	TRBV5-6
ASSHTENTEAF	TRBJ1-1	TRBV4-3
ASSVVRDTEAF	TRBJ1-1	TRBV9
ASSITRNGELF	TRBJ2-2	TRBV5-6
ASSLGAGSTYEQY	TRBJ2-7	TRBV13
AWRGAGTSGSSSYEQY	TRBJ2-7	TRBV30
ASSYSVAGGPETQY	TRBJ2-5	TRBV6-5
ASSPSKGLAVQETQY	TRBJ2-5	TRBV4-1
ATGQAGGGDEQF	TRBJ2-1	TRBV4-1
ASSQRTGTQANNEQF	TRBJ2-1	TRBV4-1
AISGGTDPSNQPQH	TRBJ1-5	TRBV10-3
ASRNSGTGARGEQY	TRBJ2-7	TRBV27
ASSPPTSGTYNEQF	TRBJ2-1	TRBV11-2
ASSVLTGAQGWTGELF	TRBJ2-2	TRBV27
ASSLASGRNYGYT	TRBJ1-2	TRBV27
ASSQAGGDYGYT	TRBJ1-2	TRBV14
ASSAPGTSRGNEQF	TRBJ2-1	TRBV28
SVEDPIGPNTGELF	TRBJ2-2	TRBV29-1
ASSIRTSGTYEQY	TRBJ2-7	TRBV19
ASSWAASNYGYT	TRBJ1-2	TRBV19
ASSRTGTGVYEQY	TRBJ2-7	TRBV27
ASSFSLKGMEAF	TRBJ1-1	TRBV27
ASSPTSGNPQETQY	TRBJ2-5	TRBV28
ASSLGVRPPANEQF	TRBJ2-1	TRBV7-2
ASSMRSGSNYGYT	TRBJ1-2	TRBV19
ASSAYDRGLVNTEAF	TRBJ1-1	TRBV9
ASSDMDFREGFNYGYT	TRBJ1-2	TRBV2
ASSPGPSKADTQY	TRBJ2-3	TRBV13
ASSTNHREPSSYEQY	TRBJ2-7	TRBV4-1
ASSLDMVASGLGYYNEQF	TRBJ2-1	TRBV11-2
ASSYKTGIGADTEAF	TRBJ1-1	TRBV27
ASSVGLAGDGNEQF	TRBJ2-1	TRBV9